This TCR beta chain comes out of a study of shared clonotypes between healthy human individuals. Study details: CD4 naive and memory got three plates each, CD8 naive two, CD8 memory one. Study results and caveats: Researchers found naive subsets generally carried larger estimated richness than memory subsets. Tissues were not sampled, only blood, and their repertoires likely differ.

This table comes from immunoSEQ multiplex PCR, and its TCRdb copy is limited to in-frame clones, with some not included. The data show 550,000 to 850,000 clones, around two thirds seen once. CDR1 SGHRS and CDR2 YFSETQ come from the germline V gene. V dropped 5 bases and J dropped 9 bases, with 17 bases sitting between them. The CDR3 consists of 13 residues. This clone was seen only a few times. What it binds is unknown. The receptor's source is a young woman in good health. This sequence joins TRBV5-1 and TRBJ1-1; D call uncertain. Specimen: memory CD4+ T cells sorted from blood. The subset: CD45RA-negative fraction. Here the CDR3 reads CASRIRPEQKAFF. The CDR3 coding sequence is TGCGCCAGCAGGATCCGCCCCGAACAGAAAGCTTTCTTT. The whole variable domain, filled in from reference TRBV5-1 and TRBJ1-1, reads KAGVTQTPRYLIKTRGQQVTLSCSPISGHRSVSWYQQTPGQGLQFLFEYFSETQRNKGNFPGRFSGRQFSNSRSEMNVSTLELGDSALYLCASRIRPEQKAFFGQGTRLTVV.